The 30 T cell receptor beta chains given below trace back to one sample, sequenced in a study of blood T cell repertoires in COVID-19. Profiling relied on immunoSEQ multiplex PCR, and the TCRdb table lists in-frame clones only, not all of them. The profile shows some 270,000 clones, around nine tenths of them singletons. The sequenced material came from peripheral blood. The receptor source for this set is a man aged 30-40 years with acute or convalescent COVID-19.

The rearrangement joins TRBV18 to TRBJ1-1, with D possibly being TRBD1 (5 bases). Germline loops: CDR1 KGHSH, CDR2 LQKENI. This CDR3 is built from 14 residues. V lost 6 bases to trimming and J lost 4 bases, with 15 bases between them. The CDR3 DNA reads as TGTGCCAGCTCGACACAGGTGTCCAGCACTGAAGCTTTCTTT. Encoded protein: CASSTQVSSTEAFF. Full variable domain (remainder filled in from reference TRBV18 and TRBJ1-1): NAGVMQNPRHLVRRRGQEARLRCSPMKGHSHVYWYRQLPEEGLKFMVYLQKENIIDESGMPKERFSAEFPKEGPSILRIQQVVRGDSAAYFCASSTQVSSTEAFFGQGTRLTVV.

This clone was found once. The V and J genes are TRBV9 and TRBJ2-1; tentative D call: TRBD1 (6 bases). The CDR3 totals 14 residues. V lost 0 bases and J lost 7, with 11 bases in between. Germline V lookup: CDR1 SGDLS, CDR2 YYNGEE. The CDR3 nucleotides read TGTGCCAGCAGCGTAGAACAGGGTAGGAATGAGCAGTTCTTC. Translated: CASSVEQGRNEQFF.

The rearrangement links TRBV23-1 to TRBJ2-7, with 10 bases matching TRBD2. TRBV23-1 is an ORF; its function is uncertain. This CDR3 is 18 amino acids long. The J segment lost 5 bases and the V segment lost 0 bases, leaving 13 bases of the junction unmatched. CDR3 in DNA: TGCGCCAGCAGTCAATCGACGCCTAGCGGGAGAACCCAGGACGAGCAGTACTTC. Protein: CASSQSTPSGRTQDEQYF.

The chain employs TRBV4-1 and TRBJ1-4; possible D gene TRBD1, 6 bases. Trimming stripped 5 bases from V and 7 bases from J, with 14 bases between. The CDR3 consists of 14 residues. CDR1 MGHRA and CDR2 YSYEKL come from the germline V gene. The CDR3 is CASSSPGGAEKLFF. The CDR3 DNA sequence: TGCGCCAGCAGCTCCCCTGGGGGGGCTGAAAAACTGTTTTTT.

The chain employs TRBV5-1 and TRBJ2-3, with TRBD1 matching 9 bases. Looked up from germline, CDR1 is SGHRS and CDR2 is YFSETQ. This CDR3 contains 14 residues. With V trimmed by 4 bases and J by 4 bases, 4 bases remained unmatched. CDR3 in DNA: TGCGCCAGCAGCCCGGGACAGGGTGCAGATACGCAGTATTTT. This translates into CASSPGQGADTQYF.

The gene calls are TRBV20-1 and TRBJ2-7; tentative D call: TRBD2 (6 bases). CDR3 length: 11 amino acids. The ends were cut back, 4 bases at V and 5 bases at J, with 9 bases in the middle. The germline V gene encodes CDR1 DFQATT and CDR2 SNEGSKA (reference sequence). CDR3 sequence reads: CSANGGNEQYF. The CDR3 bases are TGCAGTGCTAATGGGGGGAACGAGCAGTACTTC.

Here the CDR3 DNA reads TGTGCCACCAGCAGAGACACGGGACTAGCGGGATCAGAGACCCAGTACTTC. It is translated as CATSRDTGLAGSETQYF. The chain employs TRBV15 and TRBJ2-5; 13 bases match TRBD2. This CDR3 spans 17 amino acids. Trimming took 0 bases from V and 4 from J; bases not matched to a gene: 5. The germline V gene has CDR1 LNHNV and CDR2 YYDKDF (reference sequence).

This chain joins TRBV28 and TRBJ1-2; D not resolved. Trimming removed 4 bases at V and 2 bases at J, with 11 bases between. CDR1 MDHEN and CDR2 SYDVKM come from the germline V gene. The CDR3 has 14 amino acids. DNA for the CDR3: TGTGCCAGCAGTTCCTTCCTACCCAACTATGGCTACACCTTC. This codes for CASSSFLPNYGYTF.

This chain links TRBV11-1 with TRBJ1-2, with D unresolved. The CDR3 is 15 amino acids. V lost 1 base to trimming and J lost 4 bases, with 13 bases between them. CDR1 is SGHAT, CDR2 FQDESV, per germline (reference sequence). The CDR3 DNA reads as TGTGCCAGCAGCTTAGTCTCTTCCACTGGCTATGGCTACACCTTC. This encodes CASSLVSSTGYGYTF.

The V gene is TRBV2, the J gene TRBJ1-2; maybe TRBD1 (5 bases). This CDR3 is 12 amino acids long. The ends were cut back, 6 bases at V and 3 bases at J, with 8 bases in the middle. Germline V lookup: CDR1 SNHLY, CDR2 FYNNEI. The CDR3 loop reads CASRGGDYGYTF. The CDR3 DNA is TGTGCCAGCAGGGGGGGAGACTATGGCTACACCTTC.

The V call is TRBV9, the J call TRBJ2-2, with TRBD2 matching 9 bases. The CDR3 consists of 17 residues. Germline loops: CDR1 SGDLS, CDR2 YYNGEE. V was clipped by 0 bases and J by 3 bases; unmatched bases: 6. The CDR3 DNA sequence: TGTGCCAGCAGCGTAGCTGCGGGGGGGCCGGACACCGGGGAGCTGTTTTTT. This translates into CASSVAAGGPDTGELFF.

The chain combines TRBV2 with TRBJ2-5, with 11 bases lining up with TRBD2. With 4 bases clipped from V and 2 bases from J, the junction kept 3 bases outside the gene matches. The CDR3 is 15 residues long. Germline V gene sequence: CDR1 SNHLY, CDR2 FYNNEI. The CDR3 DNA follows: TGTGCCAGCAGTGTAACTAGCGGGGGACAAGAGACCCAGTACTTC. It is translated as CASSVTSGGQETQYF.

CDR3 bases: TGTGCCAGTAGTATTGGACGGGAGAGGGGCGCCAATGAGCAGTTCTTC. Its translation: CASSIGRERGANEQFF. This chain links TRBV19 with TRBJ2-1, with D tentatively TRBD2 (6 bases). Germline CDR1 LNHDA, CDR2 SQIVND (reference sequence). This CDR3 spans 16 amino acids. Trimming removed 3 bases at V and 6 bases at J, with 18 bases between.

CDR3 DNA: TGCGCCAGCAGCTTGGTGGCGGGAACTAGCACAGATACGCAGTATTTT. Protein sequence: CASSLVAGTSTDTQYF. This chain connects TRBV5-1 to TRBJ2-3; D is possibly TRBD2 (6 bases). From germline, CDR1 is SGHRS and CDR2 YFSETQ. Between the trimmed V and J ends, which lost 0 bases and 0 bases, there was a span of 11 bases. This CDR3 region has 16 residues. Full variable domain (remainder filled in from reference TRBV5-1 and TRBJ2-3): KAGVTQTPRYLIKTRGQQVTLSCSPISGHRSVSWYQQTPGQGLQFLFEYFSETQRNKGNFPGRFSGRQFSNSRSEMNVSTLELGDSALYLCASSLVAGTSTDTQYFGPGTRLTVL.

This clone was observed a few times. This chain connects TRBV2 to TRBJ1-5; no clear D gene. Germline CDR1 reads SNHLY; CDR2 reads FYNNEI. The V end was cut by 6 bases, the J end by 1 base, with 10 bases between. The CDR3 is 14 amino acids. CDR3 sequence: CASSEPGSNQPQHF. The CDR3, as DNA: TGTGCCAGCAGCGAGCCGGGGAGCAATCAGCCCCAGCATTTT.

The rearrangement joins TRBV29-1 to TRBJ2-1; D remains ambiguous. Germline V CDR1 and CDR2: SQVTM, ANQGSEA. The CDR3 is 15 residues long. V was pared by 8 bases and J by 1 base, with 18 bases between. CDR3 protein: CSHPSVEFSYNEQFF. The DNA of the CDR3 is TGCAGCCATCCCTCAGTGGAGTTTTCCTACAATGAGCAGTTCTTC.

This clone has just a few counts. The chain joins TRBV25-1 to TRBJ2-2, with D perhaps matching TRBD1 (6 bases). This CDR3 is built from 14 residues. V shed 6 bases and J shed 1 base, with 9 bases lying between them. Germline lookup yields CDR1 MGHDK and CDR2 SYGVNS. The CDR3 DNA reads as TGTGCCAGCAGGAAGGGACAGAACACCGGGGAGCTGTTTTTT. This codes for CASRKGQNTGELFF.

The rearrangement links TRBV6-5 to TRBJ1-6; 7 bases fit TRBD1. J lost 10 bases, V lost 2 bases, and 5 bases had no gene match. This CDR3 comprises 14 residues. Germline CDR1 reads MNHEY; CDR2 reads SVGAGI. CDR3 region: CASSYDRVGSPLHF. DNA for the CDR3: TGTGCCAGCAGTTACGACAGGGTGGGATCACCCCTCCACTTT.

The J gene is TRBJ2-3, the V gene TRBV10-1; D not resolved. The V and J ends lost 4 bases and 0 bases respectively, with 8 bases between them. Per the germline V gene, CDR1 is WNHNN and CDR2 is SYGVQD (reference sequence). This CDR3 comprises 14 residues. The CDR3 nucleotides are TGCGCCAGCAGTGGGTCGACTAGCACAGATACGCAGTATTTT. Translated: CASSGSTSTDTQYF.

In its sample, this clone was seen once. The CDR3 coding sequence is TGTGCCATCAGTGGGACTAGCGCCAATGAGCAGTTCTTC. Translated: CAISGTSANEQFF. This rearrangement joins TRBV10-3 to TRBJ2-1; the match to TRBD2 covers 9 bases. CDR3 length equals 13 residues. Per the germline V gene, CDR1 is ENHRY and CDR2 is SYGVKD. J lost 6 bases, V lost 4 bases, and 1 base had no gene match.

The chain carries TRBV12-3 or TRBV12-4 and TRBJ1-3; D not certain. The CDR3 totals 13 residues. The V gene lost 2 bases and the J gene lost 4 bases, with 6 bases spanning the gap. The CDR3 DNA is TGTGCCAGCAGTTTAACATCCGGAAACACCATATATTTT. Translation gives CASSLTSGNTIYF.

This chain joins TRBV12-5 and TRBJ2-3, with 10 bases lining up with TRBD2. Germline trimming cut 3 bases from V and 0 bases from J; bases unmatched to any gene: 12. Germline CDR1 and CDR2: LGHNT and FRNRAP. The CDR3 is 19 amino acids. The CDR3 loop is CASGFSGGIVVRSTDTQYF. CDR3 DNA: TGTGCTAGTGGTTTTAGCGGGGGGATTGTCGTAAGGAGCACAGATACGCAGTATTTT.

This clone was seen a few times. The genes are TRBV7-9 and TRBJ1-5, with a possible D match to TRBD1 (6 bases). The ends were cut back, 1 base at V and 0 bases at J, with 13 bases in the middle. This CDR3 is built from 17 residues. CDR1 is SEHNR, CDR2 FQNEAQ, per germline (reference sequence). The CDR3 sequence is CASSLEGTIYSNQPQHF. As DNA, the CDR3 is TGTGCCAGCAGCTTAGAAGGGACAATCTATAGCAATCAGCCCCAGCATTTT.

V and J are TRBV19 and TRBJ1-1; D not resolved. Between the trimmed V and J ends, which lost 6 bases and 2 bases, there was a span of 13 bases. Germline V gives CDR1 LNHDA, CDR2 SQIVND (reference sequence). CDR3 length: 14 amino acids. CDR3: CASRPETRNTEAFF. The CDR3 coding sequence is TGTGCCAGTAGACCCGAAACAAGAAACACTGAAGCTTTCTTT.

The chain combines TRBV23-1 with TRBJ1-1; no reliable D call. TRBV23-1 has ORF status, its function being uncertain. This CDR3 comprises 12 residues. V was shortened by 6 bases and J by 3 bases, with 8 bases between the two germline ends. CDR3 protein: CASRHRDTEAFF. The CDR3 DNA follows: TGCGCCAGCAGGCACAGAGACACTGAAGCTTTCTTT.

J is TRBJ1-5 and V is TRBV19, with D tentatively TRBD1 (6 bases). CDR1 is LNHDA, CDR2 SQIVND, per germline (reference sequence). This CDR3 contains 16 residues. The V and J ends lost 11 bases and 1 base respectively, with 21 bases between them. CDR3 loop: CASLREGGKSNQPQHF. The CDR3 nucleotides read TGTGCCTCCCTACGGGAGGGGGGAAAGAGCAATCAGCCCCAGCATTTT.

The gene calls are TRBV23-1 and TRBJ2-7; a weak D match, TRBD2 (6 bases). TRBV23-1 is recorded as an ORF, its role being uncertain. The CDR3 is 12 amino acids. Trimming took 11 bases from V and 1 from J, leaving 12 bases between them. The CDR3 DNA reads TGCGCCCGCGGGGACGGATCCTACGAGCAGTACTTC. Translation: CARGDGSYEQYF.

The sample holds one count of this clone. This rearrangement joins TRBV2 to TRBJ2-1; D gene ambiguous. CDR1 and CDR2 (germline): SNHLY, FYNNEI. Trimming took off 6 bases at V and 9 bases at J, with 9 bases between the two ends. The CDR3 is 11 amino acids. CDR3 DNA sequence: TGTGCCAGCAGATCAACGGGTGAGCAGTTCTTC. This sequence encodes CASRSTGEQFF. Complete variable domain (other parts from reference TRBV2 and TRBJ2-1): EPEVTQTPSHQVTQMGQEVILRCVPISNHLYFYWYRQILGQKVEFLVSFYNNEISEKSEIFDDQFSVERPDGSNFTLKIRSTKLEDSAMYFCASRSTGEQFFGPGTRLTVL.

The chain has TRBV2 and TRBJ2-5; possible D gene TRBD1, 5 bases. Germline lookup yields CDR1 SNHLY and CDR2 FYNNEI. Trimming shortened V by 2 bases and J by 6 bases, and 13 bases separated the two germline ends. CDR3 length: 14 amino acids. The CDR3 nucleotides are TGTGCCAGCAGTGAACAGGGTTTTACGAAGACCCAGTACTTC. It specifies CASSEQGFTKTQYF.

The V gene is TRBV28, the J gene TRBJ1-1, with TRBD1 as a possible D gene (5 bases). Germline V lookup: CDR1 MDHEN, CDR2 SYDVKM. CDR3 size: 13 residues. Between the trimmed V and J ends, which lost 2 bases and 3 bases, there was a span of 7 bases. The CDR3, as DNA: TGTGCCAGCAGTTTAGTCAGGGACACTGAAGCTTTCTTT. This gives the protein CASSLVRDTEAFF. Together with reference TRBV28 and TRBJ1-1, the CDR3 gives the full variable domain: DVKVTQSSRYLVKRTGEKVFLECVQDMDHENMFWYRQDPGLGLRLIYFSYDVKMKEKGDIPEGYSVSREKKERFSLILESASTNQTSMYLCASSLVRDTEAFFGQGTRLTVV.